The entry below describes one T cell receptor (beta chain). Its antigen is unknown. Base qualities are not recorded, but no much larger clone differs from it by a single base. The sample originates from a study of cytomegalovirus exposure and HLA in healthy donors (dated by TCRdb to the late 2010s). Regarding the study in general: The 550 to 750 repertoires of the first cohort and the roughly 120 validation repertoires were produced on the same platform, according to a later analysis. The study aimed to test whether signatures of past pathogen exposure could be identified by cataloging public T cell receptors. A separate validation cohort of roughly 110 different subjects was used in addition to the roughly 700-subject first cohort. To predict cytomegalovirus infection status, the study brought together high-throughput TCR immunosequencing, statistical association of individual TCRs with disease status, and machine learning.

Library preparation employed the immunoSEQ multiplex PCR assay. The authors processed their data as follows. A statistical classification framework was built to diagnose cytomegalovirus status from the catalog of TCR beta chain sequences. As stored in TCRdb, this immuneACCESS dataset retains in-frame rearrangements with V and J assigned. A fraction of the clones does not appear; measured against another copy, unresolved V genes explain less than half of the discrepancy, and the remainder lacks a known reason. V, J and clone size reflect that table, while D and trimming were determined from the DNA. The sample records 120,000 or so clones, 89% of which are singletons. The ten largest account for around 1.1% of the sample. The donors were included in the validation cohort of over a hundred subjects, a group kept apart from the roughly 610-subject first cohort. Broad study findings and their caveats: In vitro tests confirmed that a few of the cytomegalovirus-associated TCR beta chains recognize cytomegalovirus antigens. Of the cluster scores, approximately 95% were above 0 in a later analysis, which found that TCRs clustered in the first cohort also tended to co-occur in the roughly 130 validation repertoires. According to the authors, the approach could potentially be generalized to other disease states and immunological phenotypes. The classifier was reported to diagnose cytomegalovirus status with high specificity and sensitivity in both the original cohort and the validation cohort. In the study, 150 to 200 TCR beta chains were listed as associated with cytomegalovirus. Across donors, most TCR sequences were observed very rarely, whereas some public TCRs were present in many individuals. All 120 or so repertoires were used to score co-occurrence in the validation cohort in a later analysis, because that analysis had no HLA typing for the cohort.

At the junction V is shortened by 8 bases and J by 5 bases, with 12 bases in between. From cysteine to phenylalanine, the CDR3 is 11 amino acids long. This entry keeps only the CDR3 DNA: 33 bases, framed from base 1. The germline V gene encodes CDR1 GTSNPN and CDR2 SVGIG (reference sequence). The sequence derives from a woman under 30 in good health and CMV-seronegative. Sequenced input: PBMCs. The sequence links TRBV30 to TRBJ1-1, with a tentative D gene TRBD1 over 5 matching bases. The CDR3 region reads CASYKGTEAFF. The DNA is as follows: TGTGCCAGCTACAAGGGGACTGAAGCTTTCTTT.